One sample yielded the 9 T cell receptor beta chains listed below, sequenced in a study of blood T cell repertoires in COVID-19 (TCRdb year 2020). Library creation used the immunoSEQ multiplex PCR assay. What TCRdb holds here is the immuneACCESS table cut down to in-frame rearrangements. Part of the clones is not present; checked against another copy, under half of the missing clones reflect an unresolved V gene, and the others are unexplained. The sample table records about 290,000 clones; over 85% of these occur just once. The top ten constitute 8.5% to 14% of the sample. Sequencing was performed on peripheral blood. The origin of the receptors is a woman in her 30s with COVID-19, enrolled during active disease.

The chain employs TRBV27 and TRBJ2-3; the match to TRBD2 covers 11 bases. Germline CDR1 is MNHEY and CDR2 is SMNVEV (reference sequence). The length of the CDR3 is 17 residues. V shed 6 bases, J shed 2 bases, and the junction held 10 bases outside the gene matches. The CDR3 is CASRPQRLAGNTDTQYF. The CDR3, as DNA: TGTGCCAGCAGACCACAGAGACTAGCGGGAAACACAGATACGCAGTATTTT.

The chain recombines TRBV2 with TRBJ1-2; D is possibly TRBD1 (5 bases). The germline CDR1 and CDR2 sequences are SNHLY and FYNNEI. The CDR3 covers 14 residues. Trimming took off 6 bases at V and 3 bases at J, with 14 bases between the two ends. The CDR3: CASRGPGLYYGYTF. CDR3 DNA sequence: TGTGCCAGCAGAGGACCGGGACTATACTATGGCTACACCTTC.

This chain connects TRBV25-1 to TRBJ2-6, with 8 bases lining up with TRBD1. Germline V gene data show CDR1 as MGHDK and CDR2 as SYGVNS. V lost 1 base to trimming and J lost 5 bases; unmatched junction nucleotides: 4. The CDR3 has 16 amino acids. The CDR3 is CASSEFQGARANVLTF. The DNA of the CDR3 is TGTGCCAGCAGTGAATTTCAGGGGGCGAGGGCCAACGTCCTGACTTTC.

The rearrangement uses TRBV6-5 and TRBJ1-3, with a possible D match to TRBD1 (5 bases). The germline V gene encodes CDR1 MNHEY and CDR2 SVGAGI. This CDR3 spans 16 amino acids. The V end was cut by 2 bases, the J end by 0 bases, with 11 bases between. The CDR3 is CASSYGAGSSGNTIYF. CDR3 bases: TGTGCCAGCAGTTACGGGGCAGGGTCCTCTGGAAACACCATATATTTT.

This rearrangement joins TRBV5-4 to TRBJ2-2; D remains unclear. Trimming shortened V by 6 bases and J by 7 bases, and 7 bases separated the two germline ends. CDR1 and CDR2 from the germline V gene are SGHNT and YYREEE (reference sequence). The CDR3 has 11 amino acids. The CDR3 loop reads CASIFGGELFF. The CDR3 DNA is TGTGCCAGCATCTTCGGCGGGGAGCTGTTTTTT.

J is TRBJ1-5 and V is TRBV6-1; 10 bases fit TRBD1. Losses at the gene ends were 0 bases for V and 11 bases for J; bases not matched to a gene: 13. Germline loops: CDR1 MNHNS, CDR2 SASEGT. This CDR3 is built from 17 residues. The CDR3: CASSEAPGQGTWGAQHF. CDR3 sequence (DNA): TGTGCCAGCAGTGAAGCACCGGGACAGGGGACCTGGGGTGCCCAGCATTTT.

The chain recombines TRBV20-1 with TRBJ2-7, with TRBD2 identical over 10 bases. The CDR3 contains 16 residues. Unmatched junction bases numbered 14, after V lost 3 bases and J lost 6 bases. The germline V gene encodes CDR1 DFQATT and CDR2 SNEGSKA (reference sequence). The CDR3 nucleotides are TGCAGTGCTAGTCCACGTACAGCGGGGGGGCGAGGCGAGCAGTACTTC. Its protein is CSASPRTAGGRGEQYF.

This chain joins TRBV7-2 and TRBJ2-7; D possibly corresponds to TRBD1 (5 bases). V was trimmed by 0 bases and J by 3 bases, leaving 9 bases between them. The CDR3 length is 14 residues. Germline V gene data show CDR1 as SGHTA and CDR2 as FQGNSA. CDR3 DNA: TGTGCCAGCAGCTTAGCTCGACAGCACTACGAGCAGTACTTC. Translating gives CASSLARQHYEQYF.

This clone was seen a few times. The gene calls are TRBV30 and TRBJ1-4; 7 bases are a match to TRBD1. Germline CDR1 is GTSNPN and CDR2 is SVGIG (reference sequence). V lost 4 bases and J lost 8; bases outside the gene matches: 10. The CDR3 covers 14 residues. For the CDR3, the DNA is TGTGCCTGGACCCGACAGGGCGCTTGGGAAAAACTGTTTTTT. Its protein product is CAWTRQGAWEKLFF.